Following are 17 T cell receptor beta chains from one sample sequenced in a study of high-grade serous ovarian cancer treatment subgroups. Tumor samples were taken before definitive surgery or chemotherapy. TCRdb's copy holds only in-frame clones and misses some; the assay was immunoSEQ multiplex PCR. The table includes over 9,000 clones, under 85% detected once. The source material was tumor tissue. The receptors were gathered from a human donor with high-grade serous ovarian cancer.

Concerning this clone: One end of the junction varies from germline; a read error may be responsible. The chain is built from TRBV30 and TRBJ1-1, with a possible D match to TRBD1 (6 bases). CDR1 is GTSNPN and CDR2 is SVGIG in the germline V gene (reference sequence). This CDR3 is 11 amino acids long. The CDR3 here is CAWSDRWGGYF. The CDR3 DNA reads TGTGCCTGGAGTGACAGGTGGGGGGGCTACTTT.

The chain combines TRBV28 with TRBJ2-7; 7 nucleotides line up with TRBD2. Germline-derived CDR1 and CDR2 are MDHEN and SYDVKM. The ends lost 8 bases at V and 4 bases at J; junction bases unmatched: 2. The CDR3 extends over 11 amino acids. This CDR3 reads CASGRAYEQYF. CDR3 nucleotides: TGTGCCAGCGGGAGGGCTTACGAGCAGTACTTC.

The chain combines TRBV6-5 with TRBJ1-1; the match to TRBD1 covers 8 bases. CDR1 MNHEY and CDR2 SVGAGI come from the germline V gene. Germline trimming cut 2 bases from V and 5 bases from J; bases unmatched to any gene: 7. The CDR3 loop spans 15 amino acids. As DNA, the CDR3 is TGTGCCAGCAGTTACGGGGGACAGGAGCGGACTGAAGCTTTCTTT. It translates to CASSYGGQERTEAFF.

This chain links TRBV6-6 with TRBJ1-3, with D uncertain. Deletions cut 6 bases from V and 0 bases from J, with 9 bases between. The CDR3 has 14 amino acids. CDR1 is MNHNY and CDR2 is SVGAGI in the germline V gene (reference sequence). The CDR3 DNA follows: TGTGCCAGCAGGAAGGCCTCCTCTGGAAACACCATATATTTT. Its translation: CASRKASSGNTIYF.

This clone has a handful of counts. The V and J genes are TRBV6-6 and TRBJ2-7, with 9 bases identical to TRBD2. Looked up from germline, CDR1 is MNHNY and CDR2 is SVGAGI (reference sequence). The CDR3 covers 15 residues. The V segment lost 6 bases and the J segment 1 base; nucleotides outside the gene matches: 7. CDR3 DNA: TGTGCCAGCAGCGGACTAGCGCAAAATTCCTACGAGCAGTACTTC. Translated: CASSGLAQNSYEQYF.

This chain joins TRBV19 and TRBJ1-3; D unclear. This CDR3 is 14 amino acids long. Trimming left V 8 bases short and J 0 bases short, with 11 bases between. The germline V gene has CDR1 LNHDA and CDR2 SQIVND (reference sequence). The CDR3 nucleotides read TGTGCCAGTGGCCTAGGGAGCTCTGGAAACACCATATATTTT. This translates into CASGLGSSGNTIYF.

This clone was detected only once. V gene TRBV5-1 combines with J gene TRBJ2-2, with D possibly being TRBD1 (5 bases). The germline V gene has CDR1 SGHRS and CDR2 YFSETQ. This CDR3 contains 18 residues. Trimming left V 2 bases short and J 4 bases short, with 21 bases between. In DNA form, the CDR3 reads TGCGCCAGCAGCTTCCAGACCCCCCGTGGGGCTACCACCGGGGAGCTGTTTTTT. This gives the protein CASSFQTPRGATTGELFF.

In DNA, the CDR3 is TGTGCTAGTGGTTTGGTACGTGACGGGACAGCTACATGGGGGACCCAGTACTTC. Translated, it gives CASGLVRDGTATWGTQYF. V is TRBV12-5 and J is TRBJ2-5; 7 bases match TRBD1. Germline V gene data show CDR1 as LGHNT and CDR2 as FRNRAP. CDR3 size: 18 residues. V lost 0 bases, J lost 7 bases, and 17 bases stayed unmatched. The variable domain in full, with the rest retrieved from reference TRBV12-5 and TRBJ2-5, is DARVTQTPRHKVTEMGQEVTMRCQPILGHNTVFWYRQTMMQGLELLAYFRNRAPLDDSGMPKDRFSAEMPDATLATLKIQPSEPRDSAVYFCASGLVRDGTATWGTQYFGPGTRLLVL.

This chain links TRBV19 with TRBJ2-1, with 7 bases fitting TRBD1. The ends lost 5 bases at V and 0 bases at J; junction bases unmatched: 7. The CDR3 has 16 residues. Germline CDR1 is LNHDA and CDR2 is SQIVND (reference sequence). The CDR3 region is CASSGRQGSSYNEQFF. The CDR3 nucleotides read TGTGCCAGTAGTGGACGACAGGGAAGCTCCTACAATGAGCAGTTCTTC.

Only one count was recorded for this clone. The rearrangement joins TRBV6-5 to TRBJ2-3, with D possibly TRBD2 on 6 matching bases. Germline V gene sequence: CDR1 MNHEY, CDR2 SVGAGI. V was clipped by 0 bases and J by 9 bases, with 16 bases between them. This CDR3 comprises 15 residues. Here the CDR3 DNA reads TGTGCCAGCAGTTACTCCACTCACCCGGGAGCCACGCAGTATTTT. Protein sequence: CASSYSTHPGATQYF.

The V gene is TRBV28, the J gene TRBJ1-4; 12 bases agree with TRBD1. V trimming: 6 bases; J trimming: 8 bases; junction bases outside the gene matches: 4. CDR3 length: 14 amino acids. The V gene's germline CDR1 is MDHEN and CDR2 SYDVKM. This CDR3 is CASSRGQGAEKLFF. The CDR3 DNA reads TGTGCCAGCAGCAGGGGACAGGGGGCGGAAAAACTGTTTTTT. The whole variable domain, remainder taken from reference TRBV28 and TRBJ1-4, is DVKVTQSSRYLVKRTGEKVFLECVQDMDHENMFWYRQDPGLGLRLIYFSYDVKMKEKGDIPEGYSVSREKKERFSLILESASTNQTSMYLCASSRGQGAEKLFFGSGTQLSVL.

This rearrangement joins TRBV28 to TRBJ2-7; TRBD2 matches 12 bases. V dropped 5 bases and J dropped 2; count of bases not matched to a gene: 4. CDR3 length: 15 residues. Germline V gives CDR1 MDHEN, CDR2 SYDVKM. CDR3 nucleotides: TGTGCCAGCAGTACGGGACTAGCGGGTGCCTACGAGCAGTACTTC. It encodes CASSTGLAGAYEQYF.

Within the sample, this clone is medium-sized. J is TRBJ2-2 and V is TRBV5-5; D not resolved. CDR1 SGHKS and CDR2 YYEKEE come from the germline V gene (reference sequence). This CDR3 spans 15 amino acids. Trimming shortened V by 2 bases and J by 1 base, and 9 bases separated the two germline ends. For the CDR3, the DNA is TGTGCCAGCAGCTTAGGGTGGCAGAACACCGGGGAGCTGTTTTTT. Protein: CASSLGWQNTGELFF.

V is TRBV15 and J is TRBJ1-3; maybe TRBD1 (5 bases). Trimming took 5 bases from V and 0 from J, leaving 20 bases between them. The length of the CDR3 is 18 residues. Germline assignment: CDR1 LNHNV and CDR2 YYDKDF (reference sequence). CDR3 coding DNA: TGTGCCACCAGCGGTGGCGTGGAGAAGGGGATCTCTGGAAACACCATATATTTT. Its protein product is CATSGGVEKGISGNTIYF.

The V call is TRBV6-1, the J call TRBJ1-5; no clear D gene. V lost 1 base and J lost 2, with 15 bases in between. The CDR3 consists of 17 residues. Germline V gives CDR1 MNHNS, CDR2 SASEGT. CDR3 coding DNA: TGTGCCAGCAGTGAAGTAGACCTAGGTGGTGGCAATCAGCCCCAGCATTTT. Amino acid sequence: CASSEVDLGGGNQPQHF.

DNA for the CDR3: TGTGCCAGCAGGACAGGACAGGGAACGAATGGCTACACCTTC. Translation: CASRTGQGTNGYTF. V gene TRBV28 combines with J gene TRBJ1-2, with 8 positions matching TRBD1. Germline CDR1 reads MDHEN; CDR2 reads SYDVKM. CDR3 length: 14 amino acids. The V gene end was trimmed by 6 bases and the J gene end by 6 bases; junction bases not matched to a gene: 9.

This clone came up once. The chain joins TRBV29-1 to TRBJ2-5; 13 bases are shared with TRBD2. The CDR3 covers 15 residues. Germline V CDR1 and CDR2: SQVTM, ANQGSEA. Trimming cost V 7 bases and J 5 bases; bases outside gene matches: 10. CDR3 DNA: TGCAGCGCCTTTCAACTAGCGGGAGGGGGGGAGACCCAGTACTTC. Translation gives CSAFQLAGGGETQYF.